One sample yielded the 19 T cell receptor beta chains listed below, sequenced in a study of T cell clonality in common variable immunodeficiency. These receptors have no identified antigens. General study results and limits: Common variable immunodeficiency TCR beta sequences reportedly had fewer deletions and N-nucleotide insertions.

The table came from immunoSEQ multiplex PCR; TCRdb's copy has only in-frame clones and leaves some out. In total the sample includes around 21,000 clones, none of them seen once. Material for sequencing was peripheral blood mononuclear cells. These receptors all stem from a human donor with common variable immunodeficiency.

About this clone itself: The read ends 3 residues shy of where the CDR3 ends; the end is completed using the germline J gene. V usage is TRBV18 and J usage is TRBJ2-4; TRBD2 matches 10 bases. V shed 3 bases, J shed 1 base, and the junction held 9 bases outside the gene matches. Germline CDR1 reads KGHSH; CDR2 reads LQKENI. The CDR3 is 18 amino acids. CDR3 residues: CASSPPSGSIPAKNIQYF. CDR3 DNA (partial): TGTGCCAGCTCACCCCCTAGCGGGAGCATTCCCGCCAAAAACATT.

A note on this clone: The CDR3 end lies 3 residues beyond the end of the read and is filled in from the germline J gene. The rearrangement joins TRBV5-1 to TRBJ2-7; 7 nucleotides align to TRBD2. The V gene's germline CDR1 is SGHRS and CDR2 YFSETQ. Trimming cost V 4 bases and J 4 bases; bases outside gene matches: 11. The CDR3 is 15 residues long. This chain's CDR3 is CASSISGGGTYEQYF. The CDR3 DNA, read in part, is TGCGCCAGCAGCATCTCCGGCGGGGGTACATACGAG.

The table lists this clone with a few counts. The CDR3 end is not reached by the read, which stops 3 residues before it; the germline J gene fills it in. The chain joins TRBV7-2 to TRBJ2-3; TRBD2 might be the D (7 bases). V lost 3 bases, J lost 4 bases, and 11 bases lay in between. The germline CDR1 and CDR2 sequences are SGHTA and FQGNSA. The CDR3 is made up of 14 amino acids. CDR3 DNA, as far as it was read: TGTGCCAGCAGCTTGGGGGGGGCCTCAGATACG. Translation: CASSLGGASDT. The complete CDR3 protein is CASSLGGASDTQYF.

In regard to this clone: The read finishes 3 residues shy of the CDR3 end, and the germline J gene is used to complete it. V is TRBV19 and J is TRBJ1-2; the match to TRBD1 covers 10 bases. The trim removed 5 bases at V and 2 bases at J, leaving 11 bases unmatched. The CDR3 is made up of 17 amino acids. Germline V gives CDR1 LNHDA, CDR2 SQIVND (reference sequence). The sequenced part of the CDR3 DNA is TGTGCCAGTAGTCCTTCACCCGGGGACAGGGGAAACTATGGC. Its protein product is CASSPSPGDRGNYG. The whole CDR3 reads CASSPSPGDRGNYGYTF.

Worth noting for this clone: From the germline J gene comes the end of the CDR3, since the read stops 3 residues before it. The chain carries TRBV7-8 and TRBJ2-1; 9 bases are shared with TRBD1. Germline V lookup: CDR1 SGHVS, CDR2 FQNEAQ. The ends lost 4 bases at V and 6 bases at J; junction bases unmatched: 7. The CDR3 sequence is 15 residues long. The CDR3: CASSSQGAWGNEQFF. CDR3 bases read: TGTGCCAGCAGCTCACAGGGGGCCTGGGGCAATGAG.

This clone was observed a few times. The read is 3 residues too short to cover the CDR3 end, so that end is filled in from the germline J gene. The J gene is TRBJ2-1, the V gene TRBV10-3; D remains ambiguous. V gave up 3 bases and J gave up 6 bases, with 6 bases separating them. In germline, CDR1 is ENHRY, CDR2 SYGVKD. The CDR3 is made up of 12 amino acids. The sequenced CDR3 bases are TGTGCCATCAGTGAATTCGTCAATGAG. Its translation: CAISEFVNE. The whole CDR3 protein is CAISEFVNEQFF.

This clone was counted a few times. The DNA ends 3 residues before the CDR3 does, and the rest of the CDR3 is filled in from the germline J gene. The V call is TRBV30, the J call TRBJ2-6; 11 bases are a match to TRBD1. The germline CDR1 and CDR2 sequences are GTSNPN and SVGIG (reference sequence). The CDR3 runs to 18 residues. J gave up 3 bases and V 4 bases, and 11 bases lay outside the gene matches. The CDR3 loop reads CAWTSHRTGGYGANVLTF. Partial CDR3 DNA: TGTGCCTGGACAAGCCACCGGACAGGGGGCTATGGGGCCAACGTC.

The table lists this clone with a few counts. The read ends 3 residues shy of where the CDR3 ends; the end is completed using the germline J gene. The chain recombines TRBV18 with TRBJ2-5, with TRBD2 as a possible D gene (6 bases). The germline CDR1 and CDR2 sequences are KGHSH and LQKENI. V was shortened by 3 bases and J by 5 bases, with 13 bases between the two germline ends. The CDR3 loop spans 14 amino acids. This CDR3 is CASSPSGTFETQYF. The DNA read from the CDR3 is TGTGCCAGCTCACCGTCCGGGACTTTTGAGACC.

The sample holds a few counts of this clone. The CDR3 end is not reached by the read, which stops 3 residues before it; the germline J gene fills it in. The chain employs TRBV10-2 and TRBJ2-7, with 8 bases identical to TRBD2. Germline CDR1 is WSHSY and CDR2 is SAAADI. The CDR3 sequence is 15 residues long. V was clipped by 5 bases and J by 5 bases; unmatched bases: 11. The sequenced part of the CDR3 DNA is TGCGCCAGCAGTTCCTTAGAGCGGGAGCTCCACGAG. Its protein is CASSSLERELHE. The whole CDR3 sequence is CASSSLERELHEQYF.

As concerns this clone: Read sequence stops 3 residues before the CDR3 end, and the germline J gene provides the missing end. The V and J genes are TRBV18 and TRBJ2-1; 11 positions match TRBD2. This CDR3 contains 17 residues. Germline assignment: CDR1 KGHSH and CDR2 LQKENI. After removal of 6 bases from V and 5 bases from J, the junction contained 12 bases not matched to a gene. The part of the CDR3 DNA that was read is TGTGCCAGCTCGTCTAACCACGGACTAGCGGGCAACAATGAG. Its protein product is CASSSNHGLAGNNE. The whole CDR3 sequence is CASSSNHGLAGNNEQFF.

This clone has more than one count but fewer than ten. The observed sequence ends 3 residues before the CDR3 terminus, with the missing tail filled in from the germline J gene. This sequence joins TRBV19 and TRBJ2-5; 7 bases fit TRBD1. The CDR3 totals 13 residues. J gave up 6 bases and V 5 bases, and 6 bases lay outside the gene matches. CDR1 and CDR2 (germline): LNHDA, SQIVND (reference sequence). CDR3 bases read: TGTGCCAGTAGTCGGGACAGTGTACAGACC. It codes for CASSRDSVQT. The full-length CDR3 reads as CASSRDSVQTQYF.

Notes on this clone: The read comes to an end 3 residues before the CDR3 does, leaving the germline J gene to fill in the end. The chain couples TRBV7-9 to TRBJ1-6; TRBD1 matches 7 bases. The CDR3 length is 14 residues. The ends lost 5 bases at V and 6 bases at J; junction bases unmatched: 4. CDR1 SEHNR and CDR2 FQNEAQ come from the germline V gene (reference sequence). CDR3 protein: CASSLDRPNSPLHF. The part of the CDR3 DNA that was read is TGTGCCAGCAGCCTGGACAGGCCTAATTCACCC.

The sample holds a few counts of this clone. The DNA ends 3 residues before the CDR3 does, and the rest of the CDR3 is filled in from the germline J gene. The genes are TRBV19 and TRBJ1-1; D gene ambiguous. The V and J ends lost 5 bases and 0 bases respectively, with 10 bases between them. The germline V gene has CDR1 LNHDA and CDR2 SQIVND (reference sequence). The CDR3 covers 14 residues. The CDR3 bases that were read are TGTGCCAGTAGTTTCCTGTCCTTGAACACTGAA. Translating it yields CASSFLSLNTE. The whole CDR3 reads CASSFLSLNTEAFF.

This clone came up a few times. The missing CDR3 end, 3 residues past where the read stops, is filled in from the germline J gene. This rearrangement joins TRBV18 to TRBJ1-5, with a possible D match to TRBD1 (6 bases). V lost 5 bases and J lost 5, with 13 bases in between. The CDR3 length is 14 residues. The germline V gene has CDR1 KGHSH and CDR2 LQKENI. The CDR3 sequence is CASSSYRDDQPQHF. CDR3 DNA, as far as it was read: TGTGCCAGCTCATCGTACAGGGACGATCAGCCC.

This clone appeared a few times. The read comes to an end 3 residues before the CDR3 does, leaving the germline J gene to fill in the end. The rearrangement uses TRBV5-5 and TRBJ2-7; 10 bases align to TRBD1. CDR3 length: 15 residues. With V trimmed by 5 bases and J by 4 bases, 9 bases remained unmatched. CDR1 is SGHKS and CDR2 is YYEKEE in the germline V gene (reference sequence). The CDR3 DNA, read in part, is TGTGCCAGCAGAGTAGCTGTGGACAGGGGGTACGAG. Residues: CASRVAVDRGYE. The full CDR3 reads CASRVAVDRGYEQYF.

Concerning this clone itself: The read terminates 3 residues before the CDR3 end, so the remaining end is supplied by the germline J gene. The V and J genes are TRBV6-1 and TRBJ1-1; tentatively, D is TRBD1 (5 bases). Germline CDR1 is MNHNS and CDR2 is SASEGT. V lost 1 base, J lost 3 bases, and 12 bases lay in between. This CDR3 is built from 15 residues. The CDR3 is CASSEVHGGHTEAFF. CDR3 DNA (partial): TGTGCCAGCAGTGAAGTGCACGGGGGACACACTGAA.

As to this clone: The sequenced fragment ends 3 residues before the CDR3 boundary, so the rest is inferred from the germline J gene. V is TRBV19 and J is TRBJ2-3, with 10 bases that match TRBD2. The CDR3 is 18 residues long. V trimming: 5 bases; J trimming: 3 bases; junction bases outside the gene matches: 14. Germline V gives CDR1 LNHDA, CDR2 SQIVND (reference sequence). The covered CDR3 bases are TGTGCCAGTAGTCCGCTAGCGGGAGTAATTGCGGGGACAGATACG. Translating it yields CASSPLAGVIAGTDT. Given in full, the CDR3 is CASSPLAGVIAGTDTQYF.

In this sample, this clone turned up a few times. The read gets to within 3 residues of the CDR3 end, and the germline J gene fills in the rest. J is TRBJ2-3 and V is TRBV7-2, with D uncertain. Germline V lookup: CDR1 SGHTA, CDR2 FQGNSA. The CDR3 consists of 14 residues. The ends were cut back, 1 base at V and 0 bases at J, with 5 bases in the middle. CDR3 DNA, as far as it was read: TGTGCCAGCAGCTTAGGTACTAGCACAGATACG. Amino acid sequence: CASSLGTSTDT. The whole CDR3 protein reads CASSLGTSTDTQYF.

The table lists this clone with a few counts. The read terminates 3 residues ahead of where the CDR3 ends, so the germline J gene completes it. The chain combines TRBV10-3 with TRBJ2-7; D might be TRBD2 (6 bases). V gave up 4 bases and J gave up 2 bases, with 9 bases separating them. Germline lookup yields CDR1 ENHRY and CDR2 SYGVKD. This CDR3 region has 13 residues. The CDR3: CAISGLEAYEQYF. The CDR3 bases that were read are TGTGCCATCAGTGGACTAGAGGCCTACGAG.